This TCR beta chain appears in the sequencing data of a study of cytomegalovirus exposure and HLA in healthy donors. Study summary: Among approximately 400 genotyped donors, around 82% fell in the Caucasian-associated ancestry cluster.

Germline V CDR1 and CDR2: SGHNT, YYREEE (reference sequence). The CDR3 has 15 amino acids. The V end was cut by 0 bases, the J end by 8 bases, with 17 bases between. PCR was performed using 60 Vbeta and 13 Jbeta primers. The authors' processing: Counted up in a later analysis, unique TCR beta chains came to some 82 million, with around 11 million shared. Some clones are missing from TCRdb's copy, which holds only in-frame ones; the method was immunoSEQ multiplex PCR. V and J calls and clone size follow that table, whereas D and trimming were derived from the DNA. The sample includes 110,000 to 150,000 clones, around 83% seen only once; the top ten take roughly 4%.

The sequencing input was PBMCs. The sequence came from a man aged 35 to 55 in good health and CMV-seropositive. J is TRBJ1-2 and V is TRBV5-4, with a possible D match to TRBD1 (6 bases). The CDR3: CASSLAGALVKGYTF. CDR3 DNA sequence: TGTGCCAGCAGCTTGGCAGGGGCCCTGGTTAAGGGCTACACCTTC.